This TCR beta chain stems from a study of T cell responses to AZD1222 COVID-19 vaccine. V shed 6 bases and J 9 bases; nucleotides not matched to a gene: 4. The CDR3 is made up of 13 amino acids. Germline-derived CDR1 and CDR2 are MDHEN and SYDVKM. The data were produced by immunoSEQ multiplex PCR, yet TCRdb's version contains in-frame clones alone and is incomplete. The table includes about 150,000 clones, 90% detected once. The analysis combined second doses at about 4 or about 12 weeks. The V gene is TRBV28, the J gene TRBJ2-1; TRBD1 matches 11 bases. This TCR derives from an adult who received the AZD1222 COVID-19 vaccine. This specimen consisted of peripheral blood, obtained 28 days after the second AZD1222 dose. Here the CDR3 reads CASRGQGVPEQFF. The CDR3 nucleotides read TGTGCCAGCAGGGGACAGGGGGTTCCTGAGCAGTTCTTC.